This T cell receptor (beta chain) was profiled in a study of molecular identifiers for immune sequencing clone quantification. General study findings and limits: Detecting spiked Jurkat TCR RNA from one cell among roughly 900,000 naive cells was reportedly possible. A shared barcode on identical TCR molecules could lead to underestimated sizes for highly expanded clones. In naive cells, under 1% of molecules belonged to clones above 20 RNA copies, against over 99% in effector cells.

As to this clonotype: Its antigen is currently unknown.

Previously described methods and listed TCR primers produced bulk TCR libraries. TCRdb ran MiXCR on the PCR reads and lists one entry per CDR3 protein. The sample shows roughly 65,000 distinct CDR3 sequences, 17% of them seen only once. V trimming: 4 bases; J trimming: 3 bases; junction bases outside the gene matches: 9. The CDR3 loop spans 17 amino acids. The germline V gene encodes CDR1 SEHNR and CDR2 FQNEAQ (reference sequence). The genes are TRBV7-9 and TRBJ1-5; 10 bases align to TRBD1. This clonotype originated in a human donor in good health. Some libraries in this study had Jurkat cell RNA spiked in. Sequenced sample: naive CD8+ T cells from blood, with Jurkat cell RNA spiked in. Subset in this sample: FACS-sorted CD8+CD4-CCR7+CD45RA+ naive T cells. The CDR3: CASSSDRDRGPNQPQHF. CDR3 bases: TGTGCCAGCAGCTCAGACCGGGACAGGGGACCCAATCAGCCCCAGCATTTT.